This TCR beta chain was profiled in a study of blood T cell repertoires in COVID-19. As handled by the study authors: The authors estimated nucleated cell counts from reference gene primer amplification. Sequencing used immunoSEQ multiplex PCR; TCRdb keeps in-frame clones, though not all of them. The V and J calls and clone size are taken from that table; D and trimming were inferred from the DNA. The data contain 140,000 or so clones, 88% of them singletons. This CDR3 spans 14 amino acids. V lost 3 bases, J lost 0 bases, and 1 base stayed unmatched. Germline CDR1 is SGHRS and CDR2 is YFSETQ. This chain uses TRBV5-1 with TRBJ1-1, with 8 positions matching TRBD1. This sequence originates from a man aged 70 or older with acute or convalescent COVID-19. Source material: peripheral blood. This CDR3 is CASSWTGMNTEAFF. CDR3 bases: TGCGCCAGCAGCTGGACAGGGATGAACACTGAAGCTTTCTTT.